This T cell receptor (beta chain) was recorded in a study of blood T cell repertoires in COVID-19. The overall study: Samples of COVID-19 (acute and convalescent) were obtained from the United States, Italy and Spain. T cells, B-cell-depleted T cells, or PBMCs supplied cDNA or gDNA.

Trimming shortened V by 6 bases and J by 5 bases, and 10 bases separated the two germline ends. This CDR3 comprises 12 residues. TCRdb keeps only in-frame clones here, not all; method: immunoSEQ multiplex PCR. This sample has over 25,000 clones, with approximately 81% found just once. Material: peripheral blood. The chain combines TRBV12-3 or TRBV12-4 with TRBJ2-5; the D is unclear. The sequence was obtained from a man older than 75 with acute or convalescent COVID-19. The CDR3 DNA is TGTGCCAGCAGCTATACCGGGGAGACCCAGTACTTC. Protein sequence: CASSYTGETQYF.